This T cell receptor (beta chain) was documented in a study of T cells after yellow fever vaccination. Study details: SMART-Seq v4 Ultra Low Input prepared libraries from low-cell fractions.

Regarding the study as a whole: Most primary-vaccination clones reappeared after the booster (about 97% CD4, 88% CD8).

From the 5' RACE reads, TCRdb called clonotypes with MiXCR, one entry per CDR3 protein. This table has under 300,000 distinct CDR3 sequences, 6.9% appearing once. The V end lost 1 base, the J end lost 6 bases, and 20 bases lay between the germline ends. In germline, CDR1 is SGHNT, CDR2 YYREEE (reference sequence). This CDR3 region has 18 residues. Remarks on this clonotype: Its antigen remains unknown.

Sequenced here: CD4+ T cells sorted from PBMCs, sampled 15 days after the yellow fever booster vaccination. This TCR was sampled from a young man who received the YFV17D yellow fever vaccine. The rearrangement joins TRBV5-4 to TRBJ2-6; possibly TRBD1 for D (7 bases). The CDR3 nucleotides read TGTGCCAGCAGCTTGAAGCAGGGGGGAATCATGGTGGCCAACGTCCTGACTTTC. It codes for CASSLKQGGIMVANVLTF.